The 30 T cell receptor beta chains listed next were all sequenced from one sample in a study of siplizumab effects on memory and regulatory T cells. Using immunoSEQ multiplex PCR, the repertoire was profiled, and TCRdb retains in-frame clones only, with some absent. The sample lists about 50,000 clones, over 90% seen once, with roughly 15% in the top ten. Sequenced material: CD8+ T cells sorted from blood. These TCRs come from a human donor in good health.

The chain is built from TRBV5-1 and TRBJ2-1, with D maybe TRBD2 (5 bases). CDR3 length equals 13 residues. CDR1 SGHRS and CDR2 YFSETQ come from the germline V gene. V gave up 1 base and J gave up 8 bases, with 10 bases separating them. CDR3 protein: CASSLTSLHEQFF. The CDR3, as DNA: TGCGCCAGCAGCTTGACTAGTTTGCATGAGCAGTTCTTC.

The chain uses TRBV11-2 and TRBJ1-2; D unclear. Trimming pared 5 bases from V and 1 base from J, leaving 11 bases between. There are 14 residues in the CDR3. Germline assignment: CDR1 SGHAT and CDR2 FQNNGV. The CDR3 protein is CASSLGGNNYGYTF. CDR3 bases: TGTGCCAGCAGCCTGGGAGGGAATAACTATGGCTACACCTTC.

A word on this clone: This sample includes further DNA sequences coding for the same CDR3. The CDR3 DNA is TGTGCCAGCAGCGTAGAGAGCGGCTCGTCCTACGAGCAGTACTTC. Residues: CASSVESGSSYEQYF. The chain couples TRBV9 to TRBJ2-7; a weak D match, TRBD2 (5 bases). The CDR3 runs to 15 residues. Germline-derived CDR1 and CDR2 are SGDLS and YYNGEE. The V and J ends lost 0 bases and 1 base respectively, with 11 bases between them.

The V call is TRBV4-1, the J call TRBJ2-1; 8 bases are shared with TRBD1. CDR1 and CDR2 from the germline V gene are MGHRA and YSYEKL. The CDR3 is made up of 16 amino acids. V lost 4 bases, J lost 3 bases, and 8 bases stayed unmatched. The CDR3 protein is CASSPGRGLFYNEQFF. CDR3 DNA sequence: TGCGCCAGCAGCCCCGGCAGGGGGCTTTTCTACAATGAGCAGTTCTTC.

The J gene is TRBJ1-3, the V gene TRBV7-2; 7 nucleotides match TRBD1. The CDR3 totals 12 residues. V trimming: 11 bases; J trimming: 5 bases; junction bases outside the gene matches: 6. The germline V gene encodes CDR1 SGHTA and CDR2 FQGNSA. The CDR3 is CAYRGQRNTIYF. CDR3 DNA sequence: TGTGCCTATAGGGGACAGCGAAACACCATATATTTT.

The CDR3 here is CASSQKPHPNTGELFF. The CDR3 DNA is TGTGCCAGCAGCCAGAAACCCCACCCGAACACCGGGGAGCTGTTTTTT. V usage is TRBV4-2 and J usage is TRBJ2-2; D gene unclear. V was pared by 3 bases and J by 0 bases, with 11 bases between. This CDR3 spans 16 amino acids. Germline values: CDR1 LGHNA, CDR2 YNFKEQ.

DNA for the CDR3: TGTGCCAGCAGCACGACACTTTTCGATGGCTACACCTTC. Translation gives CASSTTLFDGYTF. This rearrangement joins TRBV7-2 to TRBJ1-2; D is unclear. The germline gives CDR1 SGHTA, CDR2 FQGNSA. CDR3 length: 13 amino acids. V dropped 5 bases and J dropped 6 bases, with 13 bases sitting between them. Looking up the rest from reference TRBV7-2 and TRBJ1-2 gives the full variable domain: GAGVSQSPSNKVTEKGKDVELRCDPISGHTALYWYRQSLGQGLEFLIYFQGNSAPDKSGLPSDRFSAERTGGSVSTLTIQRTQQEDSAVYLCASSTTLFDGYTFGSGTRLTVV.

The rearrangement joins TRBV6-1 to TRBJ2-2; TRBD2 agrees at 9 bases. Trimming took 2 bases from V and 6 from J; bases not matched to a gene: 7. CDR1 is MNHNS and CDR2 is SASEGT in the germline V gene. The CDR3 has 16 amino acids. CDR3 protein: CASSEYSGSYAGELFF. The CDR3 DNA reads as TGTGCCAGCAGTGAATATAGCGGGAGTTATGCCGGGGAGCTGTTTTTT.

About this clone itself: Other DNA variants within this sample encode the same CDR3. The chain is built from TRBV19 and TRBJ1-5; 10 bases line up with TRBD1. The CDR3 covers 15 residues. Trimming cost V 4 bases and J 7 bases; bases outside gene matches: 7. Looked up from germline, CDR1 is LNHDA and CDR2 is SQIVND (reference sequence). The CDR3: CASSTWGQGNQPQHF. In DNA, the CDR3 is TGTGCCAGTAGTACTTGGGGACAGGGGAACCAGCCCCAGCATTTT.

CDR3 coding DNA: TGTGCCAGCAGCCCGGGAGTACCGGCCGGGGAGCTGTTTTTT. Translating gives CASSPGVPAGELFF. J is TRBJ2-2 and V is TRBV5-4; TRBD2 is a possible D gene (6 bases). V lost 4 bases and J 6 bases, leaving 13 bases between the germline ends. This CDR3 is 14 amino acids long. Looked up from germline, CDR1 is SGHNT and CDR2 is YYREEE (reference sequence). Drawing the rest from reference TRBV5-4 and TRBJ2-2, the complete variable domain is ETGVTQSPTHLIKTRGQQVTLRCSSQSGHNTVSWYQQALGQGPQFIFQYYREEENGRGNFPPRFSGLQFPNYSSELNVNALELDDSALYLCASSPGVPAGELFFGEGSRLTVL.

Only one count was recorded for this clone. This chain uses TRBV27 with TRBJ2-7; TRBD1 agrees at 8 bases. V lost 8 bases to trimming and J lost 4 bases; unmatched junction nucleotides: 7. The CDR3 runs to 13 residues. Germline lookup yields CDR1 MNHEY and CDR2 SMNVEV (reference sequence). CDR3 sequence: CASGQGGFYEQYF. CDR3 sequence (DNA): TGTGCCAGCGGACAGGGTGGCTTTTACGAGCAGTACTTC.

The chain joins TRBV30 to TRBJ1-5, with D unresolved. Germline lookup yields CDR1 GTSNPN and CDR2 SVGIG (reference sequence). CDR3 length: 15 amino acids. V dropped 1 base and J dropped 0 bases, with 10 bases sitting between them. CDR3 sequence: CAWSAPRPSNQPQHF. The CDR3 DNA reads TGTGCCTGGAGTGCCCCCCGACCTAGCAATCAGCCCCAGCATTTT.

This clone was seen only once. V usage is TRBV4-1 and J usage is TRBJ2-7; 8 nucleotides agree with TRBD2. The CDR3 spans 15 residues. V shed 4 bases and J 2 bases; nucleotides not matched to a gene: 7. Germline V gene lookup returns CDR1 MGHRA and CDR2 YSYEKL. The CDR3 spells CASSPAPREAYEQYF. The CDR3 bases are TGCGCCAGCAGCCCTGCGCCGCGGGAGGCCTACGAGCAGTACTTC.

The CDR3 reads CASSLGESYGYTF. The CDR3 nucleotides read TGTGCCAGCAGCTTGGGGGAAAGCTATGGCTACACCTTC. The V call is TRBV5-6, the J call TRBJ1-2, with unresolved D. This CDR3 has 13 amino acids. V shed 0 bases and J shed 4 bases, with 7 bases lying between them. Germline loops: CDR1 SGHDT, CDR2 YYEEEE.

This chain joins TRBV6-1 and TRBJ1-2; D unclear. This CDR3 region has 13 residues. The germline V gene encodes CDR1 MNHNS and CDR2 SASEGT. The V gene lost 7 bases and the J gene lost 2 bases, with 11 bases spanning the gap. Here the CDR3 reads CASKHTENYGYTF. The CDR3 DNA sequence: TGTGCCAGCAAACACACAGAGAACTATGGCTACACCTTC.

This sequence joins TRBV27 and TRBJ2-3; 9 bases align to TRBD1. CDR1 and CDR2 (germline): MNHEY, SMNVEV (reference sequence). The CDR3 is 15 amino acids. With 7 bases clipped from V and 1 base from J, the junction kept 6 bases outside the gene matches. CDR3 in amino acids: CASKSRDRGTDTQYF. CDR3 sequence (DNA): TGTGCCAGCAAGTCCCGGGACAGGGGCACAGATACGCAGTATTTT.

This clone came up once. V usage is TRBV5-6 and J usage is TRBJ2-1; tentatively, D is TRBD2 (5 bases). From germline, CDR1 is SGHDT and CDR2 YYEEEE. The ends were cut back, 1 base at V and 4 bases at J, with 9 bases in the middle. The length of the CDR3 is 14 residues. The CDR3 reads CASSLNGLYNEQFF. The CDR3 bases are TGTGCCAGCAGCTTGAATGGACTTTACAATGAGCAGTTCTTC.

This clone showed up just once. This chain connects TRBV11-2 to TRBJ2-7; D gene unclear. Per the germline V gene, CDR1 is SGHAT and CDR2 is FQNNGV. CDR3 length equals 11 residues. Between the trimmed V and J ends, which lost 1 base and 9 bases, there was a span of 7 bases. Here the CDR3 reads CASSLVAGQYF. The CDR3 DNA is TGTGCCAGCAGCTTAGTGGCCGGGCAGTACTTC.

Concerning this clone itself: Distinct nucleotide sequences in the sample also encode this CDR3. The chain is built from TRBV30 and TRBJ2-7; the D gene is possibly TRBD2 (5 bases). The CDR3 is made up of 13 amino acids. V was trimmed by 0 bases and J by 2 bases, leaving 8 bases between them. Germline CDR1 is GTSNPN and CDR2 is SVGIG (reference sequence). The CDR3 sequence: CAWSVSGAYEQYF. CDR3 nucleotide sequence: TGTGCCTGGAGTGTATCCGGGGCCTACGAGCAGTACTTC.

The chain links TRBV2 to TRBJ2-3; D might be TRBD1 or TRBD2, each matching 5 bases. V dropped 7 bases and J dropped 0 bases, with 14 bases sitting between them. The CDR3 loop spans 15 amino acids. Germline-derived CDR1 and CDR2 are SNHLY and FYNNEI. The CDR3 loop is CASTFGASSTDTQYF. The CDR3 nucleotides are TGTGCCAGCACGTTCGGGGCTTCTAGCACAGATACGCAGTATTTT. Together with reference TRBV2 and TRBJ2-3, the CDR3 gives the full variable domain: EPEVTQTPSHQVTQMGQEVILRCVPISNHLYFYWYRQILGQKVEFLVSFYNNEISEKSEIFDDQFSVERPDGSNFTLKIRSTKLEDSAMYFCASTFGASSTDTQYFGPGTRLTVL.

This clone came up once. The chain combines TRBV27 with TRBJ2-2; D call uncertain. The CDR3 is 13 amino acids. Germline CDR1 is MNHEY and CDR2 is SMNVEV (reference sequence). Between the trimmed V and J ends, which lost 3 bases and 4 bases, there was a span of 6 bases. CDR3 amino acids: CASSFKGTGELFF. The DNA of the CDR3 is TGTGCCAGCAGTTTCAAGGGCACCGGGGAGCTGTTTTTT.

This clone came up once. The chain joins TRBV6-1 to TRBJ2-7; the D gene is possibly TRBD2 (6 bases). The CDR3 extends over 14 amino acids. Trimming took off 0 bases at V and 4 bases at J, with 10 bases between the two ends. Germline values: CDR1 MNHNS, CDR2 SASEGT. CDR3 nucleotide sequence: TGTGCCAGCAGTGAAGCGGGCGCGGGATACGAGCAGTACTTC. Translating gives CASSEAGAGYEQYF.

The sample holds a few counts of this clone. The chain employs TRBV27 and TRBJ2-1; tentatively, D is TRBD1 (7 bases). Germline V gene lookup returns CDR1 MNHEY and CDR2 SMNVEV (reference sequence). Trimming took off 7 bases at V and 3 bases at J, with 16 bases between the two ends. This CDR3 comprises 15 residues. The CDR3 sequence is CASNLAGGHYNEQFF. CDR3 nucleotide sequence: TGTGCCAGCAACTTAGCAGGGGGGCACTACAATGAGCAGTTCTTC.

This clone has only one observation. V and J are TRBV2 and TRBJ2-7; D remains ambiguous. The CDR3 extends over 13 amino acids. V was pared by 6 bases and J by 0 bases, with 9 bases between. Per germline, CDR1 SNHLY and CDR2 FYNNEI. CDR3 nucleotides: TGTGCCAGCAGACACGAGAGCTCCTACGAGCAGTACTTC. Translated, it gives CASRHESSYEQYF.

The CDR3 DNA follows: TGTGCCAGCAGCGGACAGGAAGGACAGCCCCAGCATTTT. This gives the protein CASSGQEGQPQHF. The chain employs TRBV9 and TRBJ1-5; maybe TRBD1 (6 bases). The CDR3 has 13 amino acids. The germline V gene has CDR1 SGDLS and CDR2 YYNGEE. The ends were cut back, 3 bases at V and 7 bases at J, with 11 bases in the middle.

The chain has TRBV7-9 and TRBJ2-1; D is possibly TRBD1 (5 bases). Germline V gene lookup returns CDR1 SEHNR and CDR2 FQNEAQ (reference sequence). The CDR3 length is 15 residues. Trimming removed 2 bases from V and 0 bases from J, with 8 bases in between. This chain's CDR3 is CASSLSGFSYNEQFF. In nucleotides, the CDR3 is TGTGCCAGCAGCTTATCAGGGTTCTCCTACAATGAGCAGTTCTTC.

The chain links TRBV7-6 to TRBJ1-2, with D unresolved. Germline CDR1 reads SGHVS; CDR2 reads FNYEAQ. Trimming removed 4 bases from V and 4 bases from J, with 7 bases in between. The CDR3 length is 12 residues. The CDR3 here is CASSSGSYGYTF. CDR3 DNA: TGTGCCAGCAGCTCCGGGTCCTATGGCTACACCTTC.

V usage is TRBV27 and J usage is TRBJ2-1, with D hard to call. From germline, CDR1 is MNHEY and CDR2 SMNVEV (reference sequence). CDR3 size: 10 residues. V was clipped by 11 bases and J by 7 bases, with 9 bases between them. The CDR3 nucleotides are TGTGCCCGACTTCGGAATGAGCAGTTCTTC. The encoded protein is CARLRNEQFF.

The chain carries TRBV5-6 and TRBJ2-1, with 9 bases identical to TRBD2. Trimming at V came to 1 base and at J to 6 bases, leaving 11 bases not matched to a gene. The CDR3 runs 17 residues. Germline CDR1 SGHDT, CDR2 YYEEEE. The CDR3 bases are TGTGCCAGCAGCTTGCAGATGGCTAGCGGGATGATCAATGAGCAGTTCTTC. This sequence encodes CASSLQMASGMINEQFF.

V usage is TRBV13 and J usage is TRBJ2-7, with D maybe TRBD1 (5 bases). The germline gives CDR1 PRHDT, CDR2 FYEKMQ (reference sequence). V gave up 5 bases and J gave up 3 bases, with 14 bases separating them. The CDR3 consists of 14 residues. The CDR3 sequence: CASSPPDTNYEQYF. The DNA of the CDR3 is TGTGCCAGCAGCCCTCCGGACACAAACTACGAGCAGTACTTC.